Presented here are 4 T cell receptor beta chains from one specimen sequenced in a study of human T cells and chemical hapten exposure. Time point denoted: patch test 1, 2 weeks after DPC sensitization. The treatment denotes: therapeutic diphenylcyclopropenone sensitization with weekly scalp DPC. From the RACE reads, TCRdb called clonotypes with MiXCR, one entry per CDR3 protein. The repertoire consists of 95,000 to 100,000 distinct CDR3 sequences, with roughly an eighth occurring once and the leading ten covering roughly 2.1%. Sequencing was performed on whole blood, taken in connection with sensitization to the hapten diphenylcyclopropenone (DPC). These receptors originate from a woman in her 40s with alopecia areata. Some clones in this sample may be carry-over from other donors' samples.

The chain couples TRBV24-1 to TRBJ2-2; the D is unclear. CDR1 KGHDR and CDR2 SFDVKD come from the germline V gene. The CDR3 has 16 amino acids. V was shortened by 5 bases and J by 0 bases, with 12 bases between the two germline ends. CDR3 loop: CATSGVYAANTGELFF. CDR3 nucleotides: TGTGCCACCAGTGGGGTCTATGCCGCGAACACCGGGGAGCTGTTTTTT.

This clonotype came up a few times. CDR3 amino acids: CASSAENIQYF. The CDR3, as DNA: TGTGCCAGCAGCGCGGAAAACATTCAGTACTTC. The V gene is TRBV4-2, the J gene TRBJ2-4; D uncertain. This CDR3 has 11 amino acids. Per germline, CDR1 LGHNA and CDR2 YNFKEQ. V was cut by 5 bases and J by 5 bases, with 4 bases left in between.

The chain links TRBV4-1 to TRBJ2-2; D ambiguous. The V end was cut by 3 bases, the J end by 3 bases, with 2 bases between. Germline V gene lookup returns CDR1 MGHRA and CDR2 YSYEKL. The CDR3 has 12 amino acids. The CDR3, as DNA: TGCGCCAGCAGCCATTACACCGGGGAGCTGTTTTTT. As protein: CASSHYTGELFF.

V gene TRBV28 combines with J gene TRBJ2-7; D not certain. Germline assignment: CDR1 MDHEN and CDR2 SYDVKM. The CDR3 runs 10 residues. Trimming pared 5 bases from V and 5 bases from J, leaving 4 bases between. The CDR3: CASSEDEQYF. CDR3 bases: TGTGCCAGCAGTGAGGACGAGCAGTACTTC. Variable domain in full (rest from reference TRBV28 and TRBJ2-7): DVKVTQSSRYLVKRTGEKVFLECVQDMDHENMFWYRQDPGLGLRLIYFSYDVKMKEKGDIPEGYSVSREKKERFSLILESASTNQTSMYLCASSEDEQYFGPGTRLTVT.